The 14 T cell receptor beta chains below were found in one sample sequenced in a study of immune heterogeneity within non-small cell lung tumors. TCRs were amplified from 600 ng gDNA of bulk tumor per sample. Surgeons took several biopsies per primary tumor, spaced far apart, during surgery. Enrolled individuals presented with untreated, newly diagnosed non-small cell lung cancer and received curative surgery. Amplification of the TCR beta CDR3 was achieved through multiplex PCR with 32 V and 13 J primers. TCRdb redid the calling of the multiplex PCR reads with MiXCR, one entry per CDR3 protein. The sample lists about 12,000 distinct CDR3 sequences, less than 25% seen once, with 4.5% to 5.5% in the top ten. The material sequenced was lung tumor tissue. The receptors come from a man in his sixties with non-small cell lung cancer.

This clonotype has only a few counts. This chain links TRBV20-1 with TRBJ1-2; perhaps TRBD1 as D (5 bases). CDR3 length: 12 amino acids. In germline, CDR1 is DFQATT, CDR2 SNEGSKA (reference sequence). V was pared by 5 bases and J by 6 bases, with 13 bases between. The CDR3 loop reads CSASRDGDGYTF. CDR3 in DNA: TGCAGTGCTTCCCGGGACGGGGATGGCTACACCTTC.

This clonotype has just a few counts. This chain uses TRBV4-1 with TRBJ1-1, with TRBD1 identical over 7 bases. Germline V gives CDR1 MGHRA, CDR2 YSYEKL. J was trimmed by 3 bases and V by 4 bases; bases with no gene match: 11. The CDR3 covers 16 residues. DNA for the CDR3: TGCGCCAGCAGCCCGGAGCCGGGACAGCCGGACACTGAAGCTTTCTTT. Protein product: CASSPEPGQPDTEAFF.

This clonotype was observed a few times. The rearrangement joins TRBV9 to TRBJ1-2, with D unclear. Trimming removed 1 base at V and 2 bases at J, with 3 bases between. In germline, CDR1 is SGDLS, CDR2 YYNGEE. This CDR3 is 12 amino acids long. CDR3 sequence: CASSVQNYGYTF. CDR3 nucleotide sequence: TGTGCCAGCAGCGTACAGAACTATGGCTACACCTTC.

This clonotype was counted only a few times. The chain uses TRBV15 and TRBJ1-1; D is uncertain. CDR1 is LNHNV, CDR2 YYDKDF, per germline (reference sequence). The CDR3 has 14 residues. With 5 bases removed from V and 5 bases from J, the gap between germline ends came to 15 bases. The CDR3, as DNA: TGTGCCACCAGCCTGCGGACGGGTGGGACTGAAGCTTTCTTT. It codes for CATSLRTGGTEAFF.

Judged by abundance, this clonotype is medium-sized. This chain connects TRBV15 to TRBJ1-2; D is unresolved. Trimming left V 5 bases short and J 7 bases short, with 23 bases between. Germline-derived CDR1 and CDR2 are LNHNV and YYDKDF (reference sequence). The CDR3 is 16 residues long. CDR3 bases: TGTGCCACCAGCCGACCCGGACGGTCAACTAGGGCTGGCTACACCTTC. Amino acid sequence: CATSRPGRSTRAGYTF.

This clonotype was observed at least ten times. CDR3 nucleotides: TGCAGTGCTAGCCCTCAGGAGCGGGGGAACACCGGGGAGCTGTTTTTT. Translated, it gives CSASPQERGNTGELFF. This chain links TRBV20-1 with TRBJ2-2, with TRBD2 matching 7 bases. Germline CDR1 and CDR2: DFQATT and SNEGSKA (reference sequence). CDR3 length equals 16 residues. V was clipped by 3 bases and J by 1 base; unmatched bases: 8.

V usage is TRBV5-1 and J usage is TRBJ1-1, with 7 positions matching TRBD1. The CDR3 contains 16 residues. After removal of 3 bases from V and 8 bases from J, the junction contained 16 bases not matched to a gene. The germline V gene encodes CDR1 SGHRS and CDR2 YFSETQ. The CDR3 DNA reads TGCGCCAGCAGCTCACAGGGGACTAAACACAACCTAGAAGCTTTCTTT. This gives the protein CASSSQGTKHNLEAFF. Variable domain in full (rest from reference TRBV5-1 and TRBJ1-1): KAGVTQTPRYLIKTRGQQVTLSCSPISGHRSVSWYQQTPGQGLQFLFEYFSETQRNKGNFPGRFSGRQFSNSRSEMNVSTLELGDSALYLCASSSQGTKHNLEAFFGQGTRLTVV.

This clonotype appeared a few times. As DNA, the CDR3 is TGCGCCAGCAGGCTAGCGGGAGGCTACGAGCAGTACTTC. Translating it yields CASRLAGGYEQYF. J is TRBJ2-7 and V is TRBV10-2; 11 nucleotides align to TRBD2. The V gene end was trimmed by 6 bases and the J gene end by 3 bases; junction bases not matched to a gene: 1. Germline V CDR1 and CDR2: WSHSY, SAAADI. This CDR3 is 13 amino acids long.

This clonotype was detected a few times. J is TRBJ1-5 and V is TRBV5-5; D gene uncertain. V shed 0 bases and J shed 5 bases, with 9 bases lying between them. CDR1 and CDR2 from the germline V gene are SGHKS and YYEKEE (reference sequence). This CDR3 is built from 14 residues. CDR3 DNA sequence: TGTGCCAGCAGCTTGGGAGGGCTGGATCAGCCCCAGCATTTT. Translating it yields CASSLGGLDQPQHF.

As for this clonotype: This may be a read error: a much more frequent sequence differs by one nucleotide. The chain uses TRBV7-9 and TRBJ2-7; D may match TRBD1 or TRBD2 (6 bases each). CDR3 length: 14 amino acids. Trimming removed 6 bases at V and 5 bases at J, with 17 bases between. From germline, CDR1 is SEHNR and CDR2 FQNEAQ (reference sequence). CDR3 sequence reads: CASRPPDGGDEQYF. CDR3 DNA: TGTGCCAGCAGACCCCCTGACGGGGGCGACGAGCAGTACTTC.

This clonotype showed up just a few times. V and J are TRBV29-1 and TRBJ2-5; 7 nucleotides agree with TRBD2. This CDR3 has 15 amino acids. Per the germline V gene, CDR1 is SQVTM and CDR2 is ANQGSEA. J gave up 3 bases and V 7 bases, and 14 bases lay outside the gene matches. In DNA, the CDR3 is TGCAGCGCAGAAGCGGTGGGACTATCGAAAGAGACCCAGTACTTC. Translating it yields CSAEAVGLSKETQYF.

This clonotype appeared a single time. The genes are TRBV20-1 and TRBJ1-1; TRBD1 agrees at 8 bases. V shed 5 bases, J shed 5 bases, and the junction held 10 bases outside the gene matches. The CDR3 is 14 amino acids. Germline CDR1 is DFQATT and CDR2 is SNEGSKA (reference sequence). CDR3 in DNA: TGCAGTGCTGCCTCGAGACAGGGGTTGACTGAAGCTTTCTTT. Translation: CSAASRQGLTEAFF.

In its sample, this clonotype ranks as medium-sized. The rearrangement joins TRBV12-3 or TRBV12-4 to TRBJ1-6; D ambiguous. This CDR3 spans 13 amino acids. Trimming left V 6 bases short and J 10 bases short, with 13 bases between. The CDR3 DNA reads as TGTGCCAGCAGAATACGGCTCTCGTCACCCCTCCACTTT. This gives the protein CASRIRLSSPLHF.

V usage is TRBV27 and J usage is TRBJ1-4; 10 bases are shared with TRBD1. The CDR3 has 19 residues. CDR1 is MNHEY and CDR2 is SMNVEV in the germline V gene (reference sequence). V shed 6 bases and J 0 bases; nucleotides not matched to a gene: 13. This CDR3 reads CASRVTGTGAFATNEKLFF. As DNA, the CDR3 is TGTGCCAGCAGAGTCACCGGGACAGGGGCATTTGCAACTAATGAAAAACTGTTTTTT.